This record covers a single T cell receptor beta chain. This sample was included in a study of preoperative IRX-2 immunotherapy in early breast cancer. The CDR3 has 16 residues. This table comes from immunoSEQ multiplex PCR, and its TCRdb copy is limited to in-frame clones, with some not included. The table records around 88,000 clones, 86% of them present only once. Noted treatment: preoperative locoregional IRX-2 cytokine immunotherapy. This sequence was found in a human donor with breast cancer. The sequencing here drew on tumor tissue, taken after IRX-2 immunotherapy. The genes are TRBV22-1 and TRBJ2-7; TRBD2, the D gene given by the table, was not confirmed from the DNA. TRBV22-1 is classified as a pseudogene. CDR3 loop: CASSPLRGHGIGEQYF. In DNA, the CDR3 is TGTGCCAGCAGTCCATTAAGAGGGCACGGGATAGGTGAGCAGTACTTC.